One and the same sample provided the 32 T cell receptor beta chains below, sequenced in a study of early T cells in non-severe SARS-CoV-2 infection. TCRdb recomputed calls from the 5' RACE reads with MiXCR, one row per CDR3 protein. Of around 60,000 distinct CDR3 sequences in the sample, roughly 13% were seen once. The sample comprised whole blood. These receptors originate from an adult who was a healthcare worker with PCR-confirmed SARS-CoV-2 infection or an uninfected control (not recorded which).

This chain links TRBV9 with TRBJ1-6; D is unclear. The germline V gene has CDR1 SGDLS and CDR2 YYNGEE. V was shortened by 3 bases and J by 14 bases, with 9 bases between the two germline ends. There are 11 residues in the CDR3. CDR3 bases: TGTGCCAGCAGCGCCGGATTGGCCCTCCACTTT. It encodes CASSAGLALHF.

This clonotype occurred a few times. V and J are TRBV9 and TRBJ2-7, with TRBD2 matching over 7 bases. This CDR3 is built from 15 residues. With V trimmed by 0 bases and J by 6 bases, 9 bases remained unmatched. The germline V gene has CDR1 SGDLS and CDR2 YYNGEE. The CDR3 nucleotides are TGTGCCAGCAGCGTAGCGGGGGGAGTCCGCGGCGAGCAGTACTTC. This encodes CASSVAGGVRGEQYF.

The table lists this clonotype with many counts. The junction differs from germline at one of its ends, possibly a read error. The chain joins TRBV7-7 to TRBJ2-7, with a possible D match to TRBD2 (5 bases). Germline lookup yields CDR1 SSHAT and CDR2 FNYEAQ (reference sequence). CDR3 size: 13 residues. The CDR3 reads CASSPLRSGEQYF. CDR3 in DNA: TGTGCTAGCAGCCCCCTTCGCAGCGGCGAGCAGTACTTC.

At least ten counts were recorded for this clonotype. The gene calls are TRBV13 and TRBJ2-1; D could derive from TRBD1 or TRBD2 (5 bases each). This CDR3 comprises 16 residues. The V gene's germline CDR1 is PRHDT and CDR2 FYEKMQ (reference sequence). V was cut by 3 bases and J by 0 bases, with 12 bases left in between. The CDR3 spells CASSFGAGSSYNEQFF. The DNA of the CDR3 is TGTGCCAGCAGCTTCGGGGCTGGCAGCTCCTACAATGAGCAGTTCTTC.

The genes are TRBV7-6 and TRBJ1-3, with TRBD1 matching over 8 bases. The CDR3 totals 14 residues. V shed 5 bases, J shed 4 bases, and the junction held 4 bases outside the gene matches. Germline V gene sequence: CDR1 SGHVS, CDR2 FNYEAQ. CDR3 amino acids: CASSIGTGGNTIYF. DNA of the CDR3: TGTGCCAGCAGCATCGGGACAGGAGGAAACACCATATATTTT.

This clonotype came up a few times. The V and J genes are TRBV7-6 and TRBJ1-5; D unclear. This CDR3 contains 15 residues. Per the germline V gene, CDR1 is SGHVS and CDR2 is FNYEAQ. The V end lost 0 bases, the J end lost 4 bases, and 10 bases lay between the germline ends. The CDR3 is CASSLAGFGNQPQHF. The DNA of the CDR3 is TGTGCCAGCAGCTTAGCGGGGTTTGGGAATCAGCCCCAGCATTTT.

This clonotype was seen many times. Mismatch with germline at one junction end may stem from a read error. The CDR3: CASSLNSYNSPLHF. The CDR3 nucleotides read TGTGCTAGCAGCTTGAACTCCTATAATTCACCCCTCCACTTT. The chain is built from TRBV7-7 and TRBJ1-6; no clear D gene. Germline CDR1 and CDR2: SSHAT and FNYEAQ (reference sequence). This CDR3 spans 14 amino acids.

This sequence joins TRBV21-1 and TRBJ2-1; the D call TRBD2 from the table was never checked on the DNA. TRBV21-1 is a pseudogene. The CDR3 loop spans 15 amino acids. CDR3 region: CASSKTTSGTREQFF. CDR3 nucleotides: TGTGCCAGCAGCAAAACTACTAGCGGGACTCGTGAGCAGTTCTTC.

This clonotype was seen a handful of times. The chain has TRBV7-2 and TRBJ2-3; no clear D gene. The CDR3 runs to 16 residues. Trimming cost V 5 bases and J 1 base, with 16 bases left between them. The germline CDR1 and CDR2 sequences are SGHTA and FQGNSA. CDR3 residues: CASSRLESSRTDTQYF. The CDR3, as DNA: TGTGCCAGCAGCCGCCTAGAAAGTAGCCGCACAGATACGCAGTATTTT.

There are a few counts of this clonotype. The J gene is TRBJ1-2, the V gene TRBV6-2 or TRBV6-3, with D uncertain. Germline-derived CDR1 and CDR2 are MNHEY and SVGEGT. This CDR3 has 11 residues. V was cut by 6 bases and J by 5 bases, with 7 bases left in between. CDR3 in DNA: TGTGCCAGCAGCGCAACATATGGCTACACCTTC. Its protein is CASSATYGYTF.

This clonotype was seen at least ten times. The rearrangement links TRBV30 to TRBJ1-2; D is undetermined. The germline gives CDR1 GTSNPN, CDR2 SVGIG (reference sequence). The CDR3 runs to 10 residues. V lost 3 bases and J 6 bases, leaving 5 bases between the germline ends. The CDR3 DNA sequence: TGTGCCTGGAGGAATAATGGCTACACCTTC. Translation: CAWRNNGYTF.

This clonotype was detected ten times or more. The chain links TRBV5-1 to TRBJ1-1, with D unresolved. The CDR3 is made up of 15 amino acids. Germline V gene data show CDR1 as SGHRS and CDR2 as YFSETQ. V was pared by 2 bases and J by 2 bases, with 13 bases between. CDR3 DNA sequence: TGCGCCAGCAGCTTTAGTCAAGGGCAAAACACTGAAGCTTTCTTT. As protein: CASSFSQGQNTEAFF.

This clonotype came up a few times. This sequence joins TRBV4-2 and TRBJ2-4; perhaps D is TRBD1 or TRBD2 (6 bases each). V was pared by 0 bases and J by 8 bases, with 14 bases between. The germline V gene encodes CDR1 LGHNA and CDR2 YNFKEQ. This CDR3 is 15 amino acids long. Here the CDR3 reads CASSQDRQEGDIQYF. The CDR3 coding sequence is TGTGCCAGCAGCCAAGATAGACAGGAGGGGGACATTCAGTACTTC.

In this sample, this clonotype turned up a few times. V usage is TRBV20-1 and J usage is TRBJ2-7; 11 bases are shared with TRBD2. J lost 2 bases, V lost 6 bases, and 9 bases had no gene match. This CDR3 is built from 15 residues. The germline gives CDR1 DFQATT, CDR2 SNEGSKA (reference sequence). The chain's CDR3 is CSARPPGLAAYEQYF. The CDR3 DNA sequence: TGCAGTGCCAGACCACCGGGACTAGCGGCCTACGAGCAGTACTTC.

This clonotype showed up many times. The chain combines TRBV10-2 with TRBJ1-2, with D unresolved. This CDR3 is built from 13 residues. CDR1 is WSHSY, CDR2 SAAADI, per germline. With 7 bases removed from V and 8 bases from J, the gap between germline ends came to 17 bases. The CDR3 region is CASTATTPGGYTF. The CDR3 nucleotides are TGCGCCAGCACGGCTACAACTCCCGGAGGCTACACCTTC.

This clonotype was picked up many times. The chain is built from TRBV5-5 and TRBJ1-4; 7 bases are a match to TRBD1. The V gene end was trimmed by 4 bases and the J gene end by 0 bases; junction bases not matched to a gene: 9. The germline V gene encodes CDR1 SGHKS and CDR2 YYEKEE (reference sequence). There are 17 residues in the CDR3. This chain's CDR3 is CASSRQGSETTNEKLFF. The CDR3 DNA follows: TGTGCCAGCAGCCGACAGGGAAGCGAGACAACTAATGAAAAACTGTTTTTT.

The table lists this clonotype with a few counts. The rearrangement uses TRBV10-3 and TRBJ2-2; D ambiguous. Germline V gene lookup returns CDR1 ENHRY and CDR2 SYGVKD. The CDR3 has 15 amino acids. The V gene lost 0 bases and the J gene lost 2 bases, with 7 bases spanning the gap. CDR3 nucleotides: TGTGCCATCAGTGAGTCAGGCACAAACACCGGGGAGCTGTTTTTT. Its translation is CAISESGTNTGELFF.

This clonotype was seen a handful of times. V and J are TRBV29-1 and TRBJ1-5, with D maybe TRBD1 (6 bases). Trimming removed 4 bases at V and 2 bases at J, with 6 bases between. Per the germline V gene, CDR1 is SQVTM and CDR2 is ANQGSEA. The CDR3 extends over 12 amino acids. CDR3 in DNA: TGCAGCGTTGGACAGGGCAATCAGCCCCAGCATTTT. This gives the protein CSVGQGNQPQHF.

V usage is TRBV29-1 and J usage is TRBJ2-7; D is unresolved. The CDR3 loop spans 13 amino acids. CDR1 is SQVTM, CDR2 ANQGSEA, per germline. Deletions cut 4 bases from V and 3 bases from J, with 13 bases between. The CDR3 loop is CSVVLEIDYEQYF. Written as DNA, the CDR3 is TGCAGCGTTGTGTTGGAAATCGACTACGAGCAGTACTTC.

The chain recombines TRBV21-1 with TRBJ1-5. TRBV21-1 is described as a pseudogene. There are 17 residues in the CDR3. CDR3 coding DNA: TGTGCCAGCAGCAAAAGAGGCCTTCGGGATAGCAATCAGCCCCAGCATTTT. This sequence encodes CASSKRGLRDSNQPQHF.

This clonotype was detected many times. The genes are TRBV12-3 or TRBV12-4 and TRBJ1-1, with D possibly TRBD1 on 6 matching bases. The V end lost 5 bases, the J end lost 0 bases, and 13 bases lay between the germline ends. The CDR3 is made up of 15 amino acids. The CDR3 reads CASSPSDRMNTEAFF. CDR3 bases: TGTGCCAGCAGTCCCTCGGACAGAATGAACACTGAAGCTTTCTTT.

The J gene is TRBJ2-2, the V gene TRBV7-9, with 11 bases identical to TRBD2. The CDR3 runs 18 residues. Germline V gene sequence: CDR1 SEHNR, CDR2 FQNEAQ (reference sequence). Trimming took 5 bases from V and 6 from J; bases not matched to a gene: 14. The CDR3 nucleotides are TGTGCCAGCAGCCCCGTGACTAGCGGGACACCCCACGCCGGGGAGCTGTTTTTT. It specifies CASSPVTSGTPHAGELFF.

The gene calls are TRBV6-2 or TRBV6-3 and TRBJ2-1, with 9 positions matching TRBD2. V lost 2 bases and J lost 0; bases outside the gene matches: 11. CDR3 length: 19 residues. Germline CDR1 reads MNHEY; CDR2 reads SVGEGT. CDR3 DNA sequence: TGTGCCAGCAGTTACGCCTCTGGGGCGGGGGGGCGCTCCTACAATGAGCAGTTCTTC. Residues: CASSYASGAGGRSYNEQFF.

This clonotype occurred a few times. This chain connects TRBV2 to TRBJ2-7; D possibly corresponds to TRBD2 (6 bases). The CDR3 covers 14 residues. V dropped 6 bases and J dropped 1 base, with 13 bases sitting between them. Germline V gene lookup returns CDR1 SNHLY and CDR2 FYNNEI. The CDR3 reads CASSLGTESYEQYF. The CDR3 coding sequence is TGTGCCAGCAGCCTCGGGACTGAGTCCTACGAGCAGTACTTC.

This chain joins TRBV19 and TRBJ1-4; D possibly corresponds to TRBD1 (5 bases). In germline, CDR1 is LNHDA, CDR2 SQIVND (reference sequence). V lost 4 bases and J lost 0, with 12 bases in between. This CDR3 has 16 residues. This chain's CDR3 is CASSTSGKATNEKLFF. In DNA, the CDR3 is TGTGCCAGTAGTACGTCAGGGAAGGCAACTAATGAAAAACTGTTTTTT.

This clonotype was picked up many times. The chain couples TRBV20-1 to TRBJ2-7, with D perhaps matching TRBD1 (5 bases). The length of the CDR3 is 12 residues. Looked up from germline, CDR1 is DFQATT and CDR2 is SNEGSKA (reference sequence). V dropped 7 bases and J dropped 4 bases, with 14 bases sitting between them. DNA for the CDR3: TGCAGTGTGACGGACAACGGGTACGAGCAGTACTTC. This gives the protein CSVTDNGYEQYF.

This clonotype was counted a few times. The chain is built from TRBV20-1 and TRBJ1-1, with 9 positions matching TRBD1. V was pared by 3 bases and J by 0 bases, with 8 bases of the junction left unmatched. The CDR3 sequence is 16 residues long. CDR1 DFQATT and CDR2 SNEGSKA come from the germline V gene (reference sequence). The CDR3 DNA reads as TGCAGTGCTAGGAGGACAGGGGACTACTTGAACACTGAAGCTTTCTTT. Its translation: CSARRTGDYLNTEAFF.

This clonotype has only a few counts. CDR3 DNA: TGTGCCAGCAGCCTCGGGGGAAACCAAGAGACCCAGTACTTC. Translated, it gives CASSLGGNQETQYF. The chain couples TRBV7-3 to TRBJ2-5, with D possibly being TRBD2 (6 bases). Looked up from germline, CDR1 is SGHTA and CDR2 is FQGTGA. CDR3 length equals 14 residues. Between the trimmed V and J ends, which lost 5 bases and 0 bases, there was a span of 10 bases.

This clonotype was seen a handful of times. The rearrangement uses TRBV10-3 and TRBJ1-1; D is unresolved. This CDR3 comprises 12 residues. V was clipped by 8 bases and J by 5 bases, with 12 bases between them. CDR1 and CDR2 (germline): ENHRY, SYGVKD. The CDR3 nucleotides are TGTGCCATCTCGGCCGGGAGGACTGAAGCTTTCTTT. Translating gives CAISAGRTEAFF.

This clonotype turned up a few times. V usage is TRBV14 and J usage is TRBJ1-4; weak D call: TRBD1 (5 bases). Deletions cut 8 bases from V and 5 bases from J, with 18 bases between. CDR1 and CDR2 from the germline V gene are SGHDN and FVKESK. The CDR3 spans 15 residues. Written as DNA, the CDR3 is TGTGCCAGCGGACAAACCGGGGTAGGGAATGAAAAACTGTTTTTT. Encoded protein: CASGQTGVGNEKLFF.

This clonotype was picked up many times. This chain connects TRBV23-1 to TRBJ2-7, with 11 bases aligning to TRBD1. TRBV23-1 counts as an open reading frame of uncertain function. Losses at the gene ends were 4 bases for V and 3 bases for J; bases not matched to a gene: 11. The length of the CDR3 is 17 residues. The CDR3 region has the DNA TGCGCCAGCAGTCGCCAACGCCCCGGGACAGGGGGCTACGAGCAGTACTTC. This codes for CASSRQRPGTGGYEQYF.

This clonotype occurred many times. The CDR3 nucleotides are TGCGCCAGCAGCTTGGCGCCAGGCACAGATACGCAGTATTTT. It codes for CASSLAPGTDTQYF. The chain uses TRBV5-1 and TRBJ2-3, with D unresolved. In germline, CDR1 is SGHRS, CDR2 YFSETQ. The CDR3 length is 14 residues. Deletions cut 0 bases from V and 1 base from J, with 6 bases between.